These 4 T cell receptor beta chains originate from one sample sequenced in a study of shared clonotypes between healthy human individuals. The table came from immunoSEQ multiplex PCR; TCRdb's copy has only in-frame clones and leaves some out. Of about 2.2 million clones listed, roughly 93% are singletons. CD45RO-negative, CCR7-positively selected cells formed the naive CD8 fraction, excluding terminally differentiated effector memory CD45RA+ cells. Sequences were obtained from naive CD8+ T cells from PBMCs. Every receptor here comes from a man between 18 and 35 years old in good health. Some clones in this sample may be carry-over from other donors' samples.

The DNA for the CDR3 is TGTGCCAGCAGCTTAGGGGACCCTACCTTGCACGGGGCTTTCTTT. This gives the protein CASSLGDPTLHGAFF. The chain couples TRBV7-6 to TRBJ1-1; perhaps TRBD1 as D (5 bases). This CDR3 is built from 15 residues. Germline V gives CDR1 SGHVS, CDR2 FNYEAQ. Trimming cost V 1 base and J 11 bases, with 20 bases left between them. Filled out from reference TRBV7-6 and TRBJ1-1, the complete variable domain reads GAGVSQSPRYKVTKRGQDVALRCDPISGHVSLYWYRQALGQGPEFLTYFNYEAQQDKSGLPNDRFSAERPEGSISTLTIQRTEQRDSAMYRCASSLGDPTLHGAFFGQGTRLTVV.

The chain recombines TRBV28 with TRBJ2-1; 11 bases are a match to TRBD2. V gave up 3 bases and J gave up 0 bases; unmatched junction bases: 10. This CDR3 is 19 amino acids long. Per germline, CDR1 MDHEN and CDR2 SYDVKM. The CDR3 DNA reads as TGTGCCAGCAGTTTTGTTGGGGGACTAGCGGAGAGCTCCTACAATGAGCAGTTCTTC. Translating gives CASSFVGGLAESSYNEQFF.

The chain employs TRBV7-6 and TRBJ2-5; a weak D match, TRBD2 (7 bases). V was pared by 5 bases and J by 6 bases, with 22 bases between. CDR3 size: 16 residues. Germline-derived CDR1 and CDR2 are SGHVS and FNYEAQ. The CDR3 nucleotides read TGTGCCAGCAGCCCCCCCGGGGGGCAAACTGTAAAGACCCAGTACTTC. It yields the protein CASSPPGGQTVKTQYF.

The CDR3 reads CAISEQGRNYGYTF. The CDR3 DNA is TGTGCCATCAGTGAACAGGGGCGGAACTATGGCTACACCTTC. The gene calls are TRBV10-3 and TRBJ1-2; 7 nucleotides match TRBD1. This CDR3 is 14 amino acids long. Germline CDR1 reads ENHRY; CDR2 reads SYGVKD. The ends lost 3 bases at V and 2 bases at J; junction bases unmatched: 3.